This entry lists 28 T cell receptor beta chains sequenced from one sample in a study of blood T cell repertoires in COVID-19. The table came from immunoSEQ multiplex PCR; TCRdb's copy has only in-frame clones and leaves some out. The sample holds about 140,000 clones, 75% to 90% seen once. The sample comprised peripheral blood. These receptors were taken from a woman in her forties or fifties with acute or convalescent COVID-19.

J is TRBJ2-3 and V is TRBV5-1; D is ambiguous. CDR3 size: 15 residues. The V end was cut by 4 bases, the J end by 0 bases, with 12 bases between. Per the germline V gene, CDR1 is SGHRS and CDR2 is YFSETQ. The CDR3 DNA reads TGCGCCAGCAGCCCCGAGATTCTTAGCACAGATACGCAGTATTTT. This codes for CASSPEILSTDTQYF.

V gene TRBV7-2 combines with J gene TRBJ2-1; 10 bases match TRBD1. The germline V gene has CDR1 SGHTA and CDR2 FQGNSA. The V and J ends lost 5 bases and 7 bases, in that order; junction bases with no gene match: 14. The CDR3 sequence is 17 residues long. CDR3 nucleotides: TGTGCCAGCAGCCCTAGACAGGGGGCCAGGGCTCTTAATGAGCAGTTCTTC. Protein product: CASSPRQGARALNEQFF.

The V and J genes are TRBV27 and TRBJ1-1, with D maybe TRBD1 (5 bases). The germline gives CDR1 MNHEY, CDR2 SMNVEV (reference sequence). The CDR3 covers 16 residues. Trimming removed 4 bases at V and 2 bases at J, with 17 bases between. The CDR3 is CASSSESATVNTEAFF. In DNA form, the CDR3 reads TGTGCCAGCAGTTCCGAATCCGCGACAGTCAACACTGAAGCTTTCTTT.

The chain uses TRBV10-2 and TRBJ1-2; D uncertain. The V and J ends lost 5 bases and 0 bases respectively, with 10 bases between them. The length of the CDR3 is 14 residues. Per the germline V gene, CDR1 is WSHSY and CDR2 is SAAADI. CDR3 in amino acids: CASSIGDPNYGYTF. CDR3 in DNA: TGCGCCAGCAGTATTGGAGATCCTAACTATGGCTACACCTTC.

The chain carries TRBV5-6 and TRBJ2-7, with 8 nucleotides matching TRBD1. Trimming cost V 0 bases and J 6 bases; bases outside gene matches: 8. CDR3 length: 15 amino acids. The germline V gene encodes CDR1 SGHDT and CDR2 YYEEEE. The DNA for the CDR3 is TGTGCCAGCAGCTTGGTTGGACAGGGATTCAGCGAGCAGTACTTC. It yields the protein CASSLVGQGFSEQYF.

The rearrangement links TRBV27 to TRBJ2-7; D possibly corresponds to TRBD2 (6 bases). The CDR3 length is 16 residues. V shed 6 bases and J shed 6 bases, with 24 bases lying between them. Germline V gene lookup returns CDR1 MNHEY and CDR2 SMNVEV (reference sequence). CDR3 sequence: CASRKTLGPSGGEQYF. The CDR3 DNA follows: TGTGCCAGCAGAAAAACCCTGGGACCATCCGGGGGCGAGCAGTACTTC.

The chain links TRBV7-8 to TRBJ2-5; 8 nucleotides agree with TRBD2. CDR1 SGHVS and CDR2 FQNEAQ come from the germline V gene. Germline trimming cut 4 bases from V and 7 bases from J; bases unmatched to any gene: 11. CDR3 length: 15 residues. DNA of the CDR3: TGTGCCAGCAGCTCATTAGCGGGATCCGTAGCGACCCAGTACTTC. Amino acids: CASSSLAGSVATQYF. The entire variable domain, with the rest obtained from reference TRBV7-8 and TRBJ2-5, is as follows: GAGVSQSPRYKVAKRGQDVALRCDPISGHVSLFWYQQALGQGPEFLTYFQNEAQLDKSGLPSDRFFAERPEGSVSTLKIQRTQQEDSAVYLCASSSLAGSVATQYFGPGTRLLVL.

The rearrangement links TRBV12-3 or TRBV12-4 to TRBJ2-5, with 7 bases matching TRBD2. V lost 8 bases to trimming and J lost 4 bases; unmatched junction nucleotides: 7. The CDR3 consists of 13 residues. The CDR3 coding sequence is TGTGCCAGCCTGCTGTCGGGGGGAGAGACCCAGTACTTC. It encodes CASLLSGGETQYF.

This chain joins TRBV5-3 and TRBJ2-3; 13 positions agree with TRBD2. TRBV5-3 carries the ORF label, with uncertain function. The trim removed 2 bases at V and 1 base at J, leaving 10 bases unmatched. The CDR3 covers 19 residues. CDR3 nucleotide sequence: TGTGCCAGAAGCTTCCCCGGGACTAGCGGGAACGGATGCACAGATACGCAGTATTTT. It specifies CARSFPGTSGNGCTDTQYF.

The V gene is TRBV3-1 (or the pseudogene TRBV3-2), the J gene TRBJ2-3; 14 bases are shared with TRBD2. The CDR3 is 18 amino acids. Trimming removed 4 bases from V and 4 bases from J; junction bases left unmatched: 10. CDR1 is LGHDT, CDR2 YNNKEL, per germline (reference sequence). This chain's CDR3 is CASSPNPGLAGGSDTQYF. The CDR3 coding sequence is TGTGCCAGCAGCCCGAATCCTGGACTAGCGGGGGGTTCAGATACGCAGTATTTT.

The V and J genes are TRBV18 and TRBJ2-3; the match to TRBD2 covers 10 bases. The CDR3 contains 16 residues. V was pared by 3 bases and J by 4 bases, with 7 bases of the junction left unmatched. Germline V gene data show CDR1 as KGHSH and CDR2 as LQKENI. CDR3 residues: CASSPLAGAAPDTQYF. The CDR3 DNA sequence: TGTGCCAGCTCACCCCTAGCGGGGGCAGCCCCAGATACGCAGTATTTT.

The chain uses TRBV19 and TRBJ1-1; D might be TRBD1 (5 bases). The ends were cut back, 8 bases at V and 8 bases at J, with 18 bases in the middle. The CDR3 is 13 amino acids. Germline lookup yields CDR1 LNHDA and CDR2 SQIVND (reference sequence). This CDR3 is CASRTLRGWEAFF. For the CDR3, the DNA is TGTGCCAGTCGGACCCTGCGGGGGTGGGAAGCTTTCTTT. The entire variable domain, with the rest obtained from reference TRBV19 and TRBJ1-1, is as follows: DGGITQSPKYLFRKEGQNVTLSCEQNLNHDAMYWYRQDPGQGLRLIYYSQIVNDFQKGDIAEGYSVSREKKESFPLTVTSAQKNPTAFYLCASRTLRGWEAFFGQGTRLTVV.

The chain employs TRBV6-5 and TRBJ1-5; TRBD1 aligns across 8 bases. The CDR3 sequence is 14 residues long. The trim removed 6 bases at V and 1 base at J, leaving 2 bases unmatched. Looked up from germline, CDR1 is MNHEY and CDR2 is SVGAGI. CDR3 nucleotide sequence: TGTGCCAGCAGGCGGACAGGGAGCAATCAGCCCCAGCATTTT. Protein sequence: CASRRTGSNQPQHF.

This chain connects TRBV9 to TRBJ2-1; the match to TRBD2 covers 10 bases. Germline V lookup: CDR1 SGDLS, CDR2 YYNGEE. Unmatched junction bases numbered 12, after V lost 0 bases and J lost 6 bases. This CDR3 region has 18 residues. The CDR3 reads CASSVDSSGRAYFNEQFF. In nucleotides, the CDR3 is TGTGCCAGCAGCGTAGACTCAAGCGGGAGGGCCTACTTCAATGAGCAGTTCTTC.

The chain joins TRBV11-2 to TRBJ1-3; TRBD1 aligns across 8 bases. Looked up from germline, CDR1 is SGHAT and CDR2 is FQNNGV. V lost 1 base and J lost 0; bases outside the gene matches: 8. The CDR3 consists of 18 residues. The DNA for the CDR3 is TGTGCCAGCAGCTTAGGGACGGGACAGGTCTACTCTGGAAACACCATATATTTT. Amino acid sequence: CASSLGTGQVYSGNTIYF.

The J gene is TRBJ2-1, the V gene TRBV11-3; 8 positions match TRBD1. There are 14 residues in the CDR3. The germline V gene encodes CDR1 SGHNT and CDR2 YENEEA. V lost 5 bases to trimming and J lost 5 bases; unmatched junction nucleotides: 5. The CDR3 loop reads CASSRTGSDNEQFF. DNA for the CDR3: TGTGCCAGCAGCCGGACAGGGAGCGACAATGAGCAGTTCTTC.

The rearrangement joins TRBV18 to TRBJ1-4; D is ambiguous. Trimming pared 2 bases from V and 2 bases from J, leaving 3 bases between. Germline values: CDR1 KGHSH, CDR2 LQKENI. This CDR3 is built from 13 residues. In DNA, the CDR3 is TGTGCCAGCTCACCAGAGACTAATGAAAAACTGTTTTTT. It encodes CASSPETNEKLFF.

This rearrangement joins TRBV30 to TRBJ2-1; perhaps TRBD2 as D (6 bases). The V and J ends lost 1 base and 4 bases respectively, with 11 bases between them. CDR1 GTSNPN and CDR2 SVGIG come from the germline V gene (reference sequence). CDR3 length equals 14 residues. CDR3: CAWSGVAVYNEQFF. The DNA of the CDR3 is TGTGCCTGGAGTGGAGTAGCGGTGTACAATGAGCAGTTCTTC.

The chain uses TRBV11-1 and TRBJ1-1; D call uncertain. V was clipped by 2 bases and J by 2 bases, with 12 bases between them. Germline V gives CDR1 SGHAT, CDR2 FQDESV (reference sequence). The CDR3 sequence is 15 residues long. CDR3 sequence (DNA): TGTGCCAGCAGCTTACAGTTGCAGGTTAACACTGAAGCTTTCTTT. Amino acids: CASSLQLQVNTEAFF.

This clone showed up just a few times. The rearrangement links TRBV5-1 to TRBJ1-4, with 7 bases fitting TRBD1. Per the germline V gene, CDR1 is SGHRS and CDR2 is YFSETQ. This CDR3 region has 16 residues. J gave up 8 bases and V 5 bases, and 15 bases lay outside the gene matches. In DNA form, the CDR3 reads TGCGCCAGCAGTCCAACGACAGGGTCGACGGGGGAAAAACTGTTTTTT. Protein: CASSPTTGSTGEKLFF.

The chain recombines TRBV10-1 with TRBJ2-3, with TRBD2 as a possible D gene (5 bases). CDR3 length equals 15 residues. The V end lost 0 bases, the J end lost 6 bases, and 13 bases lay between the germline ends. Per germline, CDR1 WNHNN and CDR2 SYGVQD (reference sequence). The CDR3 sequence is CASSESITRGDTQYF. For the CDR3, the DNA is TGCGCCAGCAGTGAGTCGATAACTCGCGGGGATACGCAGTATTTT.

The chain uses TRBV6-1 and TRBJ1-5, with 7 bases aligning to TRBD1. CDR3 length: 15 residues. With V trimmed by 3 bases and J by 4 bases, 6 bases remained unmatched. CDR1 and CDR2 (germline): MNHNS, SASEGT. CDR3 coding DNA: TGTGCCAGCAGTGAGGCCCGGGACAGAAATCAGCCCCAGCATTTT. Its translation is CASSEARDRNQPQHF.

The chain links TRBV5-1 to TRBJ2-3; TRBD2 might be the D (5 bases). The germline CDR1 and CDR2 sequences are SGHRS and YFSETQ. This CDR3 region has 17 residues. Deletions cut 0 bases from V and 1 base from J, with 15 bases between. As DNA, the CDR3 is TGCGCCAGCAGCTTGGCTCGGGCGGGCCCGGGCACAGATACGCAGTATTTT. Protein: CASSLARAGPGTDTQYF.

The chain links TRBV7-9 to TRBJ1-6; 10 bases fit TRBD1. The CDR3 length is 18 residues. V lost 4 bases and J lost 8; bases outside the gene matches: 14. The germline gives CDR1 SEHNR, CDR2 FQNEAQ (reference sequence). The CDR3 sequence is CASSYELLGTGAYSPLHF. Here the CDR3 DNA reads TGTGCCAGCAGCTACGAATTACTTGGGACAGGGGCGTATTCACCCCTCCACTTT.

This chain joins TRBV14 and TRBJ1-1, with TRBD1 as a possible D gene (6 bases). Trimming left V 4 bases short and J 1 base short, with 16 bases between. CDR1 is SGHDN and CDR2 is FVKESK in the germline V gene. The CDR3 totals 16 residues. The CDR3 nucleotides read TGTGCCAGCAGCCTCCGGACAGCCTCGTCGAACACTGAAGCTTTCTTT. It yields the protein CASSLRTASSNTEAFF.

Details on this clone: The sample contains more than one DNA sequence encoding this CDR3. CDR3 in DNA: TGTGCCAGCAGTTACTCTGGCGGTACCTACGAGCAGTACTTC. Residues: CASSYSGGTYEQYF. The genes are TRBV6-5 and TRBJ2-7; D is unclear. V was clipped by 0 bases and J by 2 bases, with 8 bases between them. The length of the CDR3 is 14 residues. Germline CDR1 and CDR2: MNHEY and SVGAGI.

The genes are TRBV6-6 and TRBJ2-1, with D possibly being TRBD1 (6 bases). Per germline, CDR1 MNHNY and CDR2 SVGAGI (reference sequence). Trimming pared 0 bases from V and 7 bases from J, leaving 10 bases between. This CDR3 spans 14 amino acids. The chain's CDR3 is CASSYSSQGNEQFF. CDR3 bases: TGTGCCAGCAGTTACTCGAGTCAGGGGAATGAGCAGTTCTTC.

In this sample, this clone turned up a few times. Here the CDR3 reads CASSSLSGGVTEAFF. The DNA of the CDR3 is TGTGCCAGCAGCTCCTTGTCCGGGGGGGTCACTGAAGCTTTCTTT. The genes are TRBV7-8 and TRBJ1-1; D might be TRBD1 (5 bases). Trimming pared 4 bases from V and 4 bases from J, leaving 16 bases between. The germline CDR1 and CDR2 sequences are SGHVS and FQNEAQ. The CDR3 contains 15 residues.